These T cell receptor beta chains were read from a single sample in a study of cytomegalovirus exposure and HLA in healthy donors. Sequenced by immunoSEQ multiplex PCR; TCRdb stores in-frame clones only, minus some. The data contain more than 300,000 clones, roughly 89% of them singletons. The sequenced sample consisted of PBMCs. The receptors shown here come from a woman aged 18-35 years in good health and CMV-seronegative. The CDR3 runs from the conserved cysteine through the conserved F or W. D genes are given only for firm matches. Clone sizes are given selectively: once, few, many, or a class where the clone is expanded.

V	size	J	D	DNA	CDR3
TRBV7-2	NA	TRBJ2-1	TRBD2	TGTGCCAGCAGCCGTAGCGGGAGGCGAGACTACAATGAGCAGTTCTTC	CASSRSGRRDYNEQFF
TRBV2	NA	TRBJ2-2	NA	TGTGCCAGTACGCCAGGGACAACCTCCGGGGAGCTGTTTTTT	CASTPGTTSGELFF
TRBV5-4	NA	TRBJ2-1	TRBD1	TGTGCCAGCAGCTCGCTTGATTTGAAGGGACAGGGATTAATACGCAATGAGCAGTTCTTC	CASSSLDLKGQGLIRNEQFF
TRBV6-1	NA	TRBJ2-4	NA	TGTGCCAGCAGTGAACGTTTTGACAGCCTAGCCAAAAACATTCAGTACTTC	CASSERFDSLAKNIQYF
TRBV27	NA	TRBJ1-5	NA	TGTGCCAGCAGTTCACTGGACAGCTGGAGAAGCAATCAGCCCCAGCATTTT	CASSSLDSWRSNQPQHF
TRBV21-1	once	TRBJ2-5	NA	TGTGCCAGCAGCAGGGCAGGCTCTCCCTCAGAGACCCAGTACTTC	CASSRAGSPSETQYF
TRBV20-1	NA	TRBJ2-7	NA	TGCAGTTTGGGGAGCTCCTACGAGCAGTACTTC	CSLGSSYEQYF
TRBV18	NA	TRBJ2-7	TRBD2	TGTGCCAGCTCGGGAGGGACCGGGTCCTACGAGCAGTACTTC	CASSGGTGSYEQYF
TRBV5-4	NA	TRBJ2-5	NA	TGTGCCAGCAGCTTGTTTACAGGGCGGGAGACCCAGTACTTC	CASSLFTGRETQYF
TRBV5-6	NA	TRBJ2-5	TRBD1	TGTGCCAGCACCTTCTACAGGGGCAGGAATAAAGAGACCCAGTACTTC	CASTFYRGRNKETQYF
TRBV2	NA	TRBJ1-1	NA	TGTGCCAGCAAGGGGACTGTGAACACTGAAGCTTTCTTT	CASKGTVNTEAFF